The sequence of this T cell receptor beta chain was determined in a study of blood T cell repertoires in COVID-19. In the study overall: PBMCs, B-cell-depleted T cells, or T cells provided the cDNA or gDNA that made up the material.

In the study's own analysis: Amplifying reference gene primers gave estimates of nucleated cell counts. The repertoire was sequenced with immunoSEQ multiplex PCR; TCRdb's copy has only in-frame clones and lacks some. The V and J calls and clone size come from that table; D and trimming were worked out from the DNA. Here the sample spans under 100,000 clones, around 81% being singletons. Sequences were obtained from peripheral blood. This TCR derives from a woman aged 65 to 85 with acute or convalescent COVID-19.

CDR3 in DNA: TGTGCCAGCAGCGTAGGTTTCGGACTAGCGGGGGGAGATACGCAGTATTTT. Translating gives CASSVGFGLAGGDTQYF. V and J are TRBV9 and TRBJ2-3; 14 nucleotides agree with TRBD2. Germline CDR1 SGDLS, CDR2 YYNGEE. The J segment lost 5 bases and the V segment lost 0 bases, leaving 5 bases of the junction unmatched. The CDR3 contains 17 residues.